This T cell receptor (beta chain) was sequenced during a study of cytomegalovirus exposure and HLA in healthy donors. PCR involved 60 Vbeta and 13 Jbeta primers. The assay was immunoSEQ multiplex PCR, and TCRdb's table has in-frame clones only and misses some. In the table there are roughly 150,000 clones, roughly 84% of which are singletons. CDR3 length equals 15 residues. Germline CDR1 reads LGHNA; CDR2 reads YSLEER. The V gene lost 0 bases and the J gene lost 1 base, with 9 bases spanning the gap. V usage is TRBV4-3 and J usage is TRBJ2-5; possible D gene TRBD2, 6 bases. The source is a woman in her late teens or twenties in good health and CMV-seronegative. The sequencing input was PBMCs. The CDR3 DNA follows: TGCGCCAGCAGCCAAGAGCGGGGTCCCCAAGAGACCCAGTACTTC. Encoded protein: CASSQERGPQETQYF.